These 7 T cell receptor beta chains originate from one sample sequenced in a study of blood T cells in healthy people across ages. Primed by a sample-barcoded 5' primer and a J-beta primer mix, a second PCR proceeded for about 6 to 12 cycles. Each CDR3 protein is one row after TCRdb ran MiXCR on the 5' RACE reads. The profile shows roughly 800,000 distinct CDR3 sequences, 58% of them singletons. The sample taken for sequencing was blood. The origin of the receptors is a man aged 30 to 45 in good health.

The CDR3, as DNA: TGCAGTGCTAGTACAACTAGCGGGAGGACAGCAAGCACAGATACGCAGTATTTT. It specifies CSASTTSGRTASTDTQYF. The gene calls are TRBV20-1 and TRBJ2-3, with 12 bases lining up with TRBD2. The V gene end was trimmed by 3 bases and the J gene end by 0 bases; junction bases not matched to a gene: 10. CDR1 and CDR2 from the germline V gene are DFQATT and SNEGSKA (reference sequence). The CDR3 runs to 18 residues.

This clonotype was seen only a few times. The chain carries TRBV4-2 and TRBJ2-5; 7 bases are shared with TRBD1. Germline CDR1 LGHNA, CDR2 YNFKEQ. The CDR3 covers 16 residues. Trimming took 0 bases from V and 1 from J; bases not matched to a gene: 5. CDR3 amino acids: CASSQDWGQFQETQYF. As DNA, the CDR3 is TGTGCCAGCAGCCAAGATTGGGGACAGTTCCAAGAGACCCAGTACTTC.

This sequence joins TRBV6-5 and TRBJ2-7; D remains unclear. The ends were cut back, 6 bases at V and 0 bases at J, with 15 bases in the middle. Germline V gene data show CDR1 as MNHEY and CDR2 as SVGAGI. The CDR3 sequence is 15 residues long. As DNA, the CDR3 is TGTGCCAGCAGCAACAAGGGTCCCAGCTCCTACGAGCAGTACTTC. Encoded protein: CASSNKGPSSYEQYF.

The rearrangement joins TRBV6-5 to TRBJ2-7, with 12 bases lining up with TRBD1. J lost 4 bases, V lost 7 bases, and 5 bases had no gene match. Germline V lookup: CDR1 MNHEY, CDR2 SVGAGI. CDR3 size: 14 residues. Written as DNA, the CDR3 is TGTGCCAGCAAACGGGACAGGGGGCTTTACGAGCAGTACTTC. This gives the protein CASKRDRGLYEQYF.

In its sample, this clonotype was seen a few times. The V and J genes are TRBV6-2 or TRBV6-3 and TRBJ2-1; D remains ambiguous. The germline V and J ends were trimmed by 6 bases and 7 bases, with 19 bases remaining between them. CDR3 length: 15 residues. Germline assignment: CDR1 MNHEY and CDR2 SVGEGT. The CDR3 sequence is CASSQIPTDLNEQFF. CDR3 coding DNA: TGTGCCAGCAGCCAAATACCTACGGACCTAAATGAGCAGTTCTTC.

The rearrangement uses TRBV6-1 and TRBJ2-3; D gene ambiguous. Germline V gene data show CDR1 as MNHNS and CDR2 as SASEGT. The CDR3 spans 14 residues. The V gene lost 4 bases and the J gene lost 2 bases, with 10 bases spanning the gap. The CDR3 here is CASSVPTNTDTQYF. The CDR3 nucleotides are TGTGCCAGCAGTGTTCCGACAAACACAGATACGCAGTATTTT.

The J gene is TRBJ2-1, the V gene TRBV5-1, with 8 bases that match TRBD1. Trimming at V came to 3 bases and at J to 8 bases, leaving 7 bases not matched to a gene. Per the germline V gene, CDR1 is SGHRS and CDR2 is YFSETQ. The CDR3 is 14 residues long. The CDR3 nucleotides read TGCGCCAGCAGCTCATCGGACAGGGTAGATGAGCAGTTCTTC. This gives the protein CASSSSDRVDEQFF. The variable domain in full, completed from reference TRBV5-1 and TRBJ2-1, reads KAGVTQTPRYLIKTRGQQVTLSCSPISGHRSVSWYQQTPGQGLQFLFEYFSETQRNKGNFPGRFSGRQFSNSRSEMNVSTLELGDSALYLCASSSSDRVDEQFFGPGTRLTVL.